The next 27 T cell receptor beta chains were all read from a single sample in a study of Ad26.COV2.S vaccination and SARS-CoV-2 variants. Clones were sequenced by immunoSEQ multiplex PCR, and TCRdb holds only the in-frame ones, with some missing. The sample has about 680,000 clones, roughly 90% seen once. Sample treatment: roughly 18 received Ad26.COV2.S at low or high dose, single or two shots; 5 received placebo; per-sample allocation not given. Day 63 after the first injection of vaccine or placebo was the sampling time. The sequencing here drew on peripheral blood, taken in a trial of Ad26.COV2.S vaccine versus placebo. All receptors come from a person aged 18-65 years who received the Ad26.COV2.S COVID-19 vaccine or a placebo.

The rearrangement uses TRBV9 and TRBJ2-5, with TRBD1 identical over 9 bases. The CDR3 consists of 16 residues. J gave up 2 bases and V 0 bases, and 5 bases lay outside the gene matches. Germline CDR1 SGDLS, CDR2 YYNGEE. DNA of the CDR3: TGTGCCAGCAGCGTAGCTGGGACAGGGTATCAAGAGACCCAGTACTTC. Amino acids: CASSVAGTGYQETQYF.

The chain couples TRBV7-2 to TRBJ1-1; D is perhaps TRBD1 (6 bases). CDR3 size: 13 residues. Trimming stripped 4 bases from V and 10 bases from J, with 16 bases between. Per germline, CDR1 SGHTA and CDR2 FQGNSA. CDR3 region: CASSYSKQGGAFF. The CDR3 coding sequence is TGTGCCAGCAGCTATAGCAAACAGGGAGGAGCTTTCTTT. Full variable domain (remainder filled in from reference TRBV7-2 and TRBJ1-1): GAGVSQSPSNKVTEKGKDVELRCDPISGHTALYWYRQSLGQGLEFLIYFQGNSAPDKSGLPSDRFSAERTGGSVSTLTIQRTQQEDSAVYLCASSYSKQGGAFFGQGTRLTVV.

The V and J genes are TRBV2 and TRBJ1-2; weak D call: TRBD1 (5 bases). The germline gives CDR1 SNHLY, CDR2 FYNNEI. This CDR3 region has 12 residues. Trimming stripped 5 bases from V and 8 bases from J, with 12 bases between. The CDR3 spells CASSSTGRGYTF. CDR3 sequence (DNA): TGTGCCAGCAGTTCTACGGGACGCGGCTACACCTTC.

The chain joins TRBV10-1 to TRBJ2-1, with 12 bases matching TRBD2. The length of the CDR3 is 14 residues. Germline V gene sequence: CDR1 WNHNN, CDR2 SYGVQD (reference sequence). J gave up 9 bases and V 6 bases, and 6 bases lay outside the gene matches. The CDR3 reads CASSLTSGSGEQFF. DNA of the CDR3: TGCGCCAGCAGCCTGACTAGCGGGAGCGGTGAGCAGTTCTTC.

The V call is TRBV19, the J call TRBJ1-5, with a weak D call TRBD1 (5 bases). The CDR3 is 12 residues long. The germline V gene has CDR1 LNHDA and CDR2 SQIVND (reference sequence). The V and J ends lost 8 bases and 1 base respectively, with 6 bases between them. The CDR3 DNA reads TGTGCCAGTGGGGACAGCAATCAGCCCCAGCATTTT. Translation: CASGDSNQPQHF.

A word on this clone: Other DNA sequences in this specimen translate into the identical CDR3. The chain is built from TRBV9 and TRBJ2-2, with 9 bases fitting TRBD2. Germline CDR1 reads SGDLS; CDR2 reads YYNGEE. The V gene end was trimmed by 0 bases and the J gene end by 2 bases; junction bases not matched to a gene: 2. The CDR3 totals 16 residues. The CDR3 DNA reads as TGTGCCAGCAGCGTAGGCCTAGCGGGAAACACCGGGGAGCTGTTTTTT. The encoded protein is CASSVGLAGNTGELFF.

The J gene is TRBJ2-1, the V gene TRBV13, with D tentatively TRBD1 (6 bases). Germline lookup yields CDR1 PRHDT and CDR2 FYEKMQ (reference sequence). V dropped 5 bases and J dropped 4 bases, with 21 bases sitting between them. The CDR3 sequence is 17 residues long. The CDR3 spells CASSPNLGAVGYNEQFF. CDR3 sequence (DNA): TGTGCCAGCAGCCCAAATTTGGGGGCAGTTGGGTACAATGAGCAGTTCTTC. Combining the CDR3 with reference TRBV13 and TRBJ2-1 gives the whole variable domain AAGVIQSPRHLIKEKRETATLKCYPIPRHDTVYWYQQGPGQDPQFLISFYEKMQSDKGSIPDRFSAQQFSDYHSELNMSSLELGDSALYFCASSPNLGAVGYNEQFFGPGTRLTVL.

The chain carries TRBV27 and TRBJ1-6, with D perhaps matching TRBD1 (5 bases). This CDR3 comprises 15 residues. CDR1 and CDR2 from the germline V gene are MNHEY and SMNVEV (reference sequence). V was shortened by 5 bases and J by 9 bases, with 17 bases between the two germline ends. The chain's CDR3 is CASSGPGLLGSPLHF. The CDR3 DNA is TGTGCCAGCAGTGGACCGGGACTTCTCGGTTCACCCCTCCACTTT.

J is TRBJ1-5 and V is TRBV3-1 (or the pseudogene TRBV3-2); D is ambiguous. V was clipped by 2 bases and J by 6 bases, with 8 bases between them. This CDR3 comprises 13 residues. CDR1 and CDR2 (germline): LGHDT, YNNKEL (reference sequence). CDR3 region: CASSQMRAQPQHF. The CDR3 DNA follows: TGTGCCAGCAGCCAAATGAGGGCTCAGCCCCAGCATTTT.

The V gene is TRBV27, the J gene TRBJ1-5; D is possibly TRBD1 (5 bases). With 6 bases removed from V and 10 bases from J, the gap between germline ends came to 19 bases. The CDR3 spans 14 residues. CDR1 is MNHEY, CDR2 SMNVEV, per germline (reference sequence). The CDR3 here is CASSPPSARDPQHF. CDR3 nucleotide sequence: TGTGCCAGCAGCCCGCCCTCAGCCCGGGACCCCCAGCATTTT.

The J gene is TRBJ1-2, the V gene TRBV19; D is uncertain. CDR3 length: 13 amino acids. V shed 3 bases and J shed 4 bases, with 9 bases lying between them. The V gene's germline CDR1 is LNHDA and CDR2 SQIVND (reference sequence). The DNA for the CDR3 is TGTGCCAGTAGTATCGGCCCGGGCTATGGCTACACCTTC. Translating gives CASSIGPGYGYTF.

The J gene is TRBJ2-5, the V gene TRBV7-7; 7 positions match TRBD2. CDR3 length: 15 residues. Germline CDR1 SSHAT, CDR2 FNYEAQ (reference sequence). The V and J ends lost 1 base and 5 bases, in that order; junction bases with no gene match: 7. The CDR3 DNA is TGTGCCAGCAGCTTAGGGGTAGCGGGTGGGGAGACCCAGTACTTC. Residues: CASSLGVAGGETQYF.

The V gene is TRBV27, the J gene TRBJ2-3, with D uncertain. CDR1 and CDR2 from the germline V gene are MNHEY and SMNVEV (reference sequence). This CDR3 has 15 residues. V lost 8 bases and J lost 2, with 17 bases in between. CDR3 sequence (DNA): TGTGCCAGCGGCCCTCCTAGTGGGGTCACAGATACGCAGTATTTT. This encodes CASGPPSGVTDTQYF.

The CDR3 DNA follows: TGTGCCAGCAGCCCTCACCGGGGGGCTAGCGGAGATCTCGGGGAGCTGTTTTTT. This sequence encodes CASSPHRGASGDLGELFF. V usage is TRBV4-2 and J usage is TRBJ2-2; tentative D call: TRBD2 (7 bases). Trimming stripped 4 bases from V and 7 bases from J, with 25 bases between. In germline, CDR1 is LGHNA, CDR2 YNFKEQ. CDR3 length: 18 residues.

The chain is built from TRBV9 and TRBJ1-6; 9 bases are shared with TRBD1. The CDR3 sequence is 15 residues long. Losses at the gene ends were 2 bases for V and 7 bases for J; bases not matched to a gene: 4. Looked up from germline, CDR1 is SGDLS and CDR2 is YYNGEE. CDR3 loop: CASSVGTGKNSPLHF. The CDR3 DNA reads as TGTGCCAGCAGCGTCGGGACAGGGAAGAATTCACCCCTCCACTTT.

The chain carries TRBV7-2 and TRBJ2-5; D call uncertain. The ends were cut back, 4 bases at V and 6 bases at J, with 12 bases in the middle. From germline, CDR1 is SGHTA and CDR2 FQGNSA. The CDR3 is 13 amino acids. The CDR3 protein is CASSYPRSQTQYF. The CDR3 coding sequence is TGTGCCAGCAGCTACCCTCGTTCCCAGACCCAGTACTTC.

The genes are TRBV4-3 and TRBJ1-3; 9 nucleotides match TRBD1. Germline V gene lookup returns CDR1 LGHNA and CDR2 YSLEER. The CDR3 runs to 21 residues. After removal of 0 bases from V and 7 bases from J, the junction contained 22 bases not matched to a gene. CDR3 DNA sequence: TGCGCCAGCAGCCAAGAGTCGAGTATAGGGAGGGACAGGGTACATAGGAACACCATATATTTT. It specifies CASSQESSIGRDRVHRNTIYF.

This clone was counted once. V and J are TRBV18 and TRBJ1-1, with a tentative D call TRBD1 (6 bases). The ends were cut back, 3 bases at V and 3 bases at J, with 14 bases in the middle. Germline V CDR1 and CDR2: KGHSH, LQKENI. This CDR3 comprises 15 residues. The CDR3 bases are TGTGCCAGCTCACCGGGACAAACTCGACACACTGAAGCTTTCTTT. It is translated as CASSPGQTRHTEAFF.

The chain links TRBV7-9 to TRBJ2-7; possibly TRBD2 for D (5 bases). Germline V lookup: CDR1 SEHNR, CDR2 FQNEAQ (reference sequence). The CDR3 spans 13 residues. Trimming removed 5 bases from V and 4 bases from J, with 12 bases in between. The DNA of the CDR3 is TGTGCCAGCAGCCCCGGGATCCCTTACGAGCAGTACTTC. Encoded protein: CASSPGIPYEQYF. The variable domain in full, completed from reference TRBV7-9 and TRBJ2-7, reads DTGVSQNPRHKITKRGQNVTFRCDPISEHNRLYWYRQTLGQGPEFLTYFQNEAQLEKSRLLSDRFSAERPKGSFSTLEIQRTEQGDSAMYLCASSPGIPYEQYFGPGTRLTVT.

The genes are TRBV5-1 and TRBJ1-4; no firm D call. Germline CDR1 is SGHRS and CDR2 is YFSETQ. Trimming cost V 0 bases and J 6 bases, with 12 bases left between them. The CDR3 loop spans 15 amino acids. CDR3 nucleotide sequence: TGCGCCAGCAGCTTGGCCGGTCCTACTGATGAAAAACTGTTTTTT. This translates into CASSLAGPTDEKLFF.

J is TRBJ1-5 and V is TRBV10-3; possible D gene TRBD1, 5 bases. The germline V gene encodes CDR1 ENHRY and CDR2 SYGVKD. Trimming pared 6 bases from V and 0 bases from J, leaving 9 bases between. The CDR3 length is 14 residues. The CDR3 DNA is TGTGCCATCAGAGACAGTAGTAGCAATCAGCCCCAGCATTTT. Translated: CAIRDSSSNQPQHF.

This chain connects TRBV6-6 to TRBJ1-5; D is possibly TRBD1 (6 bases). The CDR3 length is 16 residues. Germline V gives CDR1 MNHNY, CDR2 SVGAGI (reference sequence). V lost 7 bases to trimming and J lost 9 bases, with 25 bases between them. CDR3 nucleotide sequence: TGTGCCAGCATCCTTGGACTGGAACGGGGGCAAGGGCCCCAGCATTTT. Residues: CASILGLERGQGPQHF.

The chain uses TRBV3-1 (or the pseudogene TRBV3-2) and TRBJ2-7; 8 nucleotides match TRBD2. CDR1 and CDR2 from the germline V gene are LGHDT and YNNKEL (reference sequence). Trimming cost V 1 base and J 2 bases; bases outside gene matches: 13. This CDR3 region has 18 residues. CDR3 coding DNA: TGTGCCAGCAGCCAAGGAGGCCTTTCCGTCGGGGGGGCCTACGAGCAGTACTTC. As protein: CASSQGGLSVGGAYEQYF.

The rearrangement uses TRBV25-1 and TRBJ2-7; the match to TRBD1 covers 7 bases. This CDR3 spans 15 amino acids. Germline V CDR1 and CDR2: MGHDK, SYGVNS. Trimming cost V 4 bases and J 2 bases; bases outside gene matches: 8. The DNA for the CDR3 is TGTGCCAGCAGTGCAAGACAGGGAATACCCTACGAGCAGTACTTC. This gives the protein CASSARQGIPYEQYF.

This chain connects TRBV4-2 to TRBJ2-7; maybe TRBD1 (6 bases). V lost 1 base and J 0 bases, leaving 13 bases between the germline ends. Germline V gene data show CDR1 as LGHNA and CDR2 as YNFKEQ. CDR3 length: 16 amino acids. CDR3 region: CASSQGTAEISYEQYF. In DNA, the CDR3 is TGTGCCAGCAGCCAAGGGACAGCGGAGATCTCCTACGAGCAGTACTTC.

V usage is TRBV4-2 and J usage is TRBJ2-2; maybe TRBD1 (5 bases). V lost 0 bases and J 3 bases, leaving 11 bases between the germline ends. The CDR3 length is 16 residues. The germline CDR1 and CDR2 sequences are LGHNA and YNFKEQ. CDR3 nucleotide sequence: TGTGCCAGCAGCCAAGATTTGGCAGGGTACACCGGGGAGCTGTTTTTT. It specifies CASSQDLAGYTGELFF.

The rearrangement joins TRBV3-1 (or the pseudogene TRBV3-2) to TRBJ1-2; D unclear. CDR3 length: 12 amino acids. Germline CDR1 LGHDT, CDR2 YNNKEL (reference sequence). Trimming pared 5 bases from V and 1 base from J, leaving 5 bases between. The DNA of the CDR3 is TGTGCCAGCAGCTGGGATAACTATGGCTACACCTTC. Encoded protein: CASSWDNYGYTF.